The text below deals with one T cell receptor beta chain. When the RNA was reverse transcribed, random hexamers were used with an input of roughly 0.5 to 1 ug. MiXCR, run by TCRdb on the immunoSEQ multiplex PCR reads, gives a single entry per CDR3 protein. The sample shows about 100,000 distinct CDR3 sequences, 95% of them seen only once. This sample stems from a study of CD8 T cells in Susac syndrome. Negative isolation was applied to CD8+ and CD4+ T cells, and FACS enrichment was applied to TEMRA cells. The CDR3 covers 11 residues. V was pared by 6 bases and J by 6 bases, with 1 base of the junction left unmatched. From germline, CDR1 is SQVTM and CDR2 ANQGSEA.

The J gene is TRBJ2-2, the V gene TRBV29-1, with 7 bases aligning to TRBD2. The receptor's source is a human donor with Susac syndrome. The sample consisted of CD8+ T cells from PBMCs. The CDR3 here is CSVAGAGELFF. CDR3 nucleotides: TGCAGCGTGGCGGGAGCCGGGGAGCTGTTTTTT.